What follows is one T cell receptor (beta chain) and its context. The antigen is not known. TCRdb re-called the 5' RACE reads and shows each CDR3 protein once, DNA omitted. The data show hundreds of thousands of distinct CDR3 sequences, and the top ten clones hold approximately 6.8%. The data were taken from a study of T cells expressing NK-cell markers. Study context: Sequencing covered eight donors, seven HCMV-seropositive and one seronegative. The study's findings and limits: For six donors, the dominant NKG2C+ clonotypes made up roughly 1.0-7.5% of their CD8+ T cells.

Germline V lookup: CDR1 SGHRS, CDR2 YFSETQ. CDR3 length: 15 residues. This sequence originates from a woman aged 18-69 years in good health. The rearrangement joins TRBV5-1 to TRBJ2-1; there is no DNA to check the TCRdb D call of TRBD1. The sequencing input was blood T cells: a sorted CD56 or NKG2C T cell subset, CD4+ or CD8+ T cells, or bulk PBMC T cells (not recorded which). The CDR3 loop reads CASSFSGPGHNEQFF.